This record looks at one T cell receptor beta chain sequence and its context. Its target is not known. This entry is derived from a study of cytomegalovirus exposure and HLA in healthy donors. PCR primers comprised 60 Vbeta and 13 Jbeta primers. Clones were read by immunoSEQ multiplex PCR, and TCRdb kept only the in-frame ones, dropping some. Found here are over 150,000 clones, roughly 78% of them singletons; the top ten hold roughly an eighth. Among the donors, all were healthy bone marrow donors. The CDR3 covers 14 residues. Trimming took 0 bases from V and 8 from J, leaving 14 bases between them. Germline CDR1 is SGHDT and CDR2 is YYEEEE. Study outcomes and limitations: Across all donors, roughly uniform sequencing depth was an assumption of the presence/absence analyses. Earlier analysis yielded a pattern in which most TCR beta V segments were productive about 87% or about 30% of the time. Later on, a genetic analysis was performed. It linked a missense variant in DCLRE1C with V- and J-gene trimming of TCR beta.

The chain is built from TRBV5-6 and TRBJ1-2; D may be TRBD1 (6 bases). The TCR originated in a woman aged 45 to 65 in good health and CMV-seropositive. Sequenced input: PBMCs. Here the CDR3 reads CASSLDRAEKGYTF. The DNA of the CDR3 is TGTGCCAGCAGCTTGGACAGGGCGGAGAAGGGCTACACCTTC.